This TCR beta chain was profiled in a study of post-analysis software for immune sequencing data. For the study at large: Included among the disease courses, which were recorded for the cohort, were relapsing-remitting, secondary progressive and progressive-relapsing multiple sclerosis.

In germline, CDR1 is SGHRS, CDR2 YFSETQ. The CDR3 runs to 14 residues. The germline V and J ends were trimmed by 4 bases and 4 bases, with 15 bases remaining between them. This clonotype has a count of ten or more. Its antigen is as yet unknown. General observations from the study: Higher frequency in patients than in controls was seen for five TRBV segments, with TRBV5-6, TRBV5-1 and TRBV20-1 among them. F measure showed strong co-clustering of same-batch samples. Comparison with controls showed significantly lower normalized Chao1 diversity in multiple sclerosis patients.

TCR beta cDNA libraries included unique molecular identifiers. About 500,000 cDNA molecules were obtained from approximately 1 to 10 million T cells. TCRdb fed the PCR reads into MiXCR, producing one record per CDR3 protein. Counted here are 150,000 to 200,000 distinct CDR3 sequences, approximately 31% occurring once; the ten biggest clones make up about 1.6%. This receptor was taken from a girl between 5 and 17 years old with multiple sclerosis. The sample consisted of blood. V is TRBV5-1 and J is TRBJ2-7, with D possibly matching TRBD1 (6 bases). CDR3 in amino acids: CASSHQGPPYEQYF. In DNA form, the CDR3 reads TGCGCCAGCAGCCATCAGGGGCCCCCTTACGAGCAGTACTTC.